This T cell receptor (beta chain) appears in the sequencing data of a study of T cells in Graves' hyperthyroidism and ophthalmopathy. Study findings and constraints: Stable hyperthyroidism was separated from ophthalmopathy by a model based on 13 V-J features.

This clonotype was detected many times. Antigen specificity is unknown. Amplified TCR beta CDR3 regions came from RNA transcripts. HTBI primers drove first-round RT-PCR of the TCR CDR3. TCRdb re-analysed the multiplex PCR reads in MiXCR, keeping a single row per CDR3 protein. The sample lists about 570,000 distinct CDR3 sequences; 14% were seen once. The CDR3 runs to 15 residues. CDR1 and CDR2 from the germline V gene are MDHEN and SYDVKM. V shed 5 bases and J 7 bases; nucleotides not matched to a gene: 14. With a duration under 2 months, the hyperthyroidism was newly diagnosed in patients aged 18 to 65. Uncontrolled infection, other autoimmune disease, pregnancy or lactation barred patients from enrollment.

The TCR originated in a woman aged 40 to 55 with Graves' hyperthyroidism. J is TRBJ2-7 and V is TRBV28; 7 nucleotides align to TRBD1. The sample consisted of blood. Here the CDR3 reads CASSRLRDSSWEQYF. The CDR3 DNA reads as TGTGCCAGCAGTCGCCTCCGGGACAGCTCGTGGGAGCAGTACTTC.